Presented here are 29 T cell receptor beta chains from one specimen sequenced in a study of tumor-infiltrating lymphocytes in primary liver carcinoma. RNA and DNA were co-extracted from roughly 20-30 mg of unsorted bulk tissue. From around 500 ng of total RNA, TCR beta-specific cDNA was reverse-transcribed using a constant-region primer. Libraries for TCR beta were built through three nested multiplex PCR rounds, which together made up a slightly modified ARM-PCR procedure. The study ran its first two PCR rounds for roughly 9 cycles each, using TRBV1-TRBV30 forward primers and a C-beta reverse primer. TCRdb reprocessed the multiplex PCR reads via MiXCR and lists one record per CDR3 protein. The data hold over 40,000 distinct CDR3 sequences, with over 75% observed a single time. The sample consisted of liver tumor tissue from sampling region 5. Subset: tumor region T5, tumor centre. Receptor source: a man in his forties with primary liver carcinoma and hepatitis B virus infection.

This chain links TRBV7-8 with TRBJ2-2, with TRBD2 identical over 9 bases. The CDR3 spans 16 residues. CDR1 is SGHVS and CDR2 is FQNEAQ in the germline V gene. V lost 7 bases, J lost 10 bases, and 16 bases stayed unmatched. The CDR3 DNA reads TGTGCCAGCACCCTCCCCCAAGCGGGAGGAATCGAGGAGCTGTTTTTT. This gives the protein CASTLPQAGGIEELFF. Supplemented by reference TRBV7-8 and TRBJ2-2, the full variable domain reads GAGVSQSPRYKVAKRGQDVALRCDPISGHVSLFWYQQALGQGPEFLTYFQNEAQLDKSGLPSDRFFAERPEGSVSTLKIQRTQQEDSAVYLCASTLPQAGGIEELFFGEGSRLTVL.

The rearrangement joins TRBV6-4 to TRBJ2-3; TRBD2 is a possible D gene (5 bases). This CDR3 contains 16 residues. The V end was cut by 0 bases, the J end by 0 bases, with 10 bases between. Germline CDR1 is MRHNA and CDR2 is SNTAGT. DNA of the CDR3: TGTGCCAGCAGTGACTCAGAGAGCGGAAGCACAGATACGCAGTATTTT. This codes for CASSDSESGSTDTQYF.

About this clonotype: Mismatch with germline at one junction end may stem from a read error. This chain joins TRBV7-8 and TRBJ2-7, with TRBD2 identical over 7 bases. The germline gives CDR1 SGHVS, CDR2 FQNEAQ. The CDR3 runs 15 residues. The CDR3 nucleotides are TGTGCCAGCAGCGTAATCGCGGGGAGCCGGGGGGACCAGCACTTC. Translating it yields CASSVIAGSRGDQHF.

For this clonotype: The junction differs from germline at one of its ends, possibly a read error. This sequence joins TRBV2 and TRBJ2-7, with D maybe TRBD1 (5 bases). CDR3 length: 12 amino acids. Germline-derived CDR1 and CDR2 are SNHLY and FYNNEI. CDR3 in DNA: TGTGCCATCAGTGTCCAGGGCCGCGAACAGTACTTC. This sequence encodes CAISVQGREQYF.

On this clonotype: One end of the junction varies from germline; a read error may be responsible. The rearrangement joins TRBV5-1 to TRBJ2-2; D is ambiguous. From germline, CDR1 is SGHRS and CDR2 YFSETQ. The CDR3 is 14 residues long. CDR3 in amino acids: CTSSSERVPGELFF. CDR3 DNA: TGCACCAGCAGCTCGGAGCGTGTGCCCGGGGAGCTGTTTTTT.

As for this clonotype: The junction differs from germline at one of its ends, possibly a read error. The DNA of the CDR3 is TGTGCCAGCAGGTCGGGTTCCCCAGAGGCCCAGTACTTC. Translating it yields CASRSGSPEAQYF. J is TRBJ2-5 and V is TRBV12-3 or TRBV12-4; D remains unclear. This CDR3 contains 13 residues.

Only one count was recorded for this clonotype. This may come from a read error, since a much larger clone is one base off. This rearrangement joins TRBV7-3 to TRBJ2-1; 10 nucleotides line up with TRBD1. Germline CDR1 and CDR2: SGHTA and FQGTGA. The CDR3 sequence is 14 residues long. Here the CDR3 DNA reads TGTGCCAGCAGCCCCGGGACAGGGGTCAATGACCAGTTCTTC. Encoded protein: CASSPGTGVNDQFF.

In the case of this clonotype: Mismatch with germline at one junction end may stem from a read error. The chain carries TRBV14 and TRBJ2-7, with D possibly TRBD1 on 5 matching bases. Germline assignment: CDR1 SGHDN and CDR2 FVKESK. The CDR3 sequence is 13 residues long. DNA of the CDR3: TGTGGCAGCAACCAAGTCGACAGTTACGAGCAGTACTTC. This translates into CGSNQVDSYEQYF.

A word on this clonotype: Compared with germline, one end of the junction differs, possibly owing to a read error. This chain joins TRBV5-4 and TRBJ1-2; D remains unclear. Germline V lookup: CDR1 SGHNT, CDR2 YYREEE (reference sequence). The CDR3 is 13 amino acids. As DNA, the CDR3 is TGTGCCAGCAGCTTGGTTGCCGGCCCGGACTACACATTC. Translation: CASSLVAGPDYTF.

This clonotype was picked up a small number of times. This may arise from a read error, as a much more abundant clone is one base away. This rearrangement joins TRBV7-9 to TRBJ2-7; 8 nucleotides match TRBD1. This CDR3 contains 14 residues. With V trimmed by 5 bases and J by 5 bases, 8 bases remained unmatched. Looked up from germline, CDR1 is SEHNR and CDR2 is FQNEAQ (reference sequence). This CDR3 is CASSPRTGPHEQYF. The CDR3 DNA reads TGTGCCAGCAGCCCTCGGACAGGGCCCCACGAGCAGTACTTC.

Points on this clonotype: Relative to the germline gene, one junction end is altered; a read error may explain this. This CDR3 reads CASSLGHSYEQYF. The DNA of the CDR3 is TGTGCCAGCAGCCTGGGACATTCCTACGAACAGTACTTC. The gene calls are TRBV11-3 and TRBJ2-7; D might be TRBD1 (6 bases). The CDR3 covers 13 residues. Germline-derived CDR1 and CDR2 are SGHNT and YENEEA. The variable domain in full, with the rest retrieved from reference TRBV11-3 and TRBJ2-7, is EAGVVQSPRYKIIEKKQPVAFWCNPISGHNTLYWYLQNLGQGPELLIRYENEEAVDDSQLPKDRFSAERLKGVDSTLKIQPAELGDSAVYLCASSLGHSYEQYFGPGTRLTVT.

To note about this clonotype: Compared with germline, one end of the junction differs, possibly owing to a read error. The chain carries TRBV11-3 and TRBJ1-1; the D is unclear. The germline V gene encodes CDR1 SGHNT and CDR2 YENEEA. The CDR3 extends over 13 amino acids. Written as DNA, the CDR3 is TGTGCCAGCGGCTTAGCAGTTAACATTGAAGCTTTATTT. It encodes CASGLAVNIEALF.

This chain joins TRBV6-4 and TRBJ2-3; maybe TRBD1 (6 bases). V shed 4 bases and J shed 5 bases, with 13 bases lying between them. The CDR3 covers 14 residues. Germline loops: CDR1 MRHNA, CDR2 SNTAGT. CDR3: CASSAAGDRDTQYF. The DNA for the CDR3 is TGTGCCAGCAGTGCAGCAGGGGATAGAGATACGCAGTATTTT.

A note on this clonotype: The junction differs from germline at one of its ends, possibly a read error. V and J are TRBV29-1 and TRBJ1-5; the D gene is possibly TRBD1 (6 bases). Per germline, CDR1 SQVTM and CDR2 ANQGSEA. This CDR3 is 13 amino acids long. The chain's CDR3 is CSPGGGANQPQHF. Written as DNA, the CDR3 is TGCAGTCCCGGAGGGGGAGCGAATCAGCCTCAGCATTTT. The variable domain in full, with the rest retrieved from reference TRBV29-1 and TRBJ1-5, is SAVISQKPSRDICQRGTSLTIQCQVDSQVTMMFWYRQQPGQSLTLIATANQGSEATYESGFVIDKFPISRPNLTFSTLTVSNMSPEDSSIYLCSPGGGANQPQHFGDGTRLSIL.

Note on this clonotype: Mismatch with germline at one junction end may stem from a read error. The chain links TRBV11-2 to TRBJ2-7; maybe TRBD2 (6 bases). Per germline, CDR1 SGHAT and CDR2 FQNNGV. The CDR3 runs to 20 residues. The CDR3, as DNA: TGTGCCAGCAGCTTGAGGGAAGGGAGGATTAGCTGGCTCAGCTCCTACGAGCAGTACTTT. Its protein product is CASSLREGRISWLSSYEQYF. Drawing the rest from reference TRBV11-2 and TRBJ2-7, the complete variable domain is EAGVAQSPRYKIIEKRQSVAFWCNPISGHATLYWYQQILGQGPKLLIQFQNNGVVDDSQLPKDRFSAERLKGVDSTLKIQPAKLEDSAVYLCASSLREGRISWLSSYEQYFGPGTRLTVT.

A remark on this clonotype: As the CDR3 is not closed by the conserved phenylalanine or tryptophan, this likely results from a read error. The chain carries TRBV11-2 and TRBJ2-3; D is uncertain. CDR1 is SGHAT, CDR2 FQNNGV, per germline. The CDR3 is 17 residues long. The CDR3 DNA reads as TGTGCCAGTAGCTTATTCGCGGCCGACGTAAGCACAGATACGCAGTATTCT. Protein sequence: CASSLFAADVSTDTQYS.

On this clonotype: The missing conserved phenylalanine or tryptophan at the end of this CDR3 makes a read error likely. The chain employs TRBV6-1 and TRBJ2-7; D tentatively fits TRBD1 or TRBD2 (7 bases each). Per the germline V gene, CDR1 is MNHNS and CDR2 is SASEGT. This CDR3 region has 15 residues. Here the CDR3 reads CARSEGASGLYEQYL. In DNA form, the CDR3 reads TGTGCCAGGAGTGAGGGGGCTAGCGGTCTCTACGAGCAGTACTTA.

About this clonotype itself: Without the conserved terminal phenylalanine or tryptophan, this CDR3 likely stems from a read error. Because the CDR3's place on the DNA is in doubt, the DNA is left out and the CDR3 is given as listed by TCRdb. V usage is TRBV29-1 and J usage is TRBJ1-1; the table's D call TRBD1 went unverified against the DNA. The CDR3 is made up of 15 amino acids, end residues included. Germline V gene data show CDR1 as SQVTM and CDR2 as ANQGSEA. CDR3 sequence: CSGTGGWGMNIEALL.

Notes on this clonotype: The junction does not match germline at one end; this may be a read error. V gene TRBV6-1 combines with J gene TRBJ2-1; 9 nucleotides align to TRBD2. Germline V lookup: CDR1 MNHNS, CDR2 SASEGT. CDR3 length equals 15 residues. The DNA of the CDR3 is TGTGTCAGCAGTGAAGAAGCGGGAGGATATGATGAGCAGTTCTTC. This codes for CVSSEEAGGYDEQFF.

This chain uses TRBV29-1 with TRBJ1-2, with 7 bases fitting TRBD1. The junction had 13 bases not matched to a gene; V was cut back by 6 bases and J by 6 bases. Per the germline V gene, CDR1 is SQVTM and CDR2 is ANQGSEA. The CDR3 spans 14 residues. The CDR3: CSVPHDRDMNGYTF. For the CDR3, the DNA is TGCAGCGTCCCCCATGACAGGGACATGAATGGCTACACCTTC. Filled out from reference TRBV29-1 and TRBJ1-2, the complete variable domain reads SAVISQKPSRDICQRGTSLTIQCQVDSQVTMMFWYRQQPGQSLTLIATANQGSEATYESGFVIDKFPISRPNLTFSTLTVSNMSPEDSSIYLCSVPHDRDMNGYTFGSGTRLTVV.

This clonotype came up many times. A read error may be the cause here, since a much bigger clone is one base away. The chain links TRBV11-3 to TRBJ2-7; D is tentatively TRBD1 or TRBD2 (5 bases each). The CDR3 covers 15 residues. Per germline, CDR1 SGHNT and CDR2 YENEEA. Trimming took 0 bases from V and 5 from J, leaving 14 bases between them. The CDR3 DNA is TGTGCCAGCAGCTTAGAAGGACGGGGCGACCACGAGCAGTACTTC. Translated, it gives CASSLEGRGDHEQYF.

Turning to this clonotype: At one of its ends the junction is not consistent with the germline gene, which may arise from a read error. The chain combines TRBV11-1 with TRBJ2-2; D not resolved. CDR3 length: 15 amino acids. Germline values: CDR1 SGHAT, CDR2 FQDESV (reference sequence). In DNA, the CDR3 is TGTCCCAGCAGCTACATAGGACCTTTCTCCGGGGAGCTGTTTTTT. Amino acids: CPSSYIGPFSGELFF. Filled out from reference TRBV11-1 and TRBJ2-2, the complete variable domain reads EAEVAQSPRYKITEKSQAVAFWCDPISGHATLYWYRQILGQGPELLVQFQDESVVDDSQLPKDRFSAERLKGVDSTLKIQPAELGDSAMYLCPSSYIGPFSGELFFGEGSRLTVL.

The V and J genes are TRBV6-6 and TRBJ1-2; no definite D call. The length of the CDR3 is 14 residues. Per the germline V gene, CDR1 is MNHNY and CDR2 is SVGAGI (reference sequence). This CDR3 reads CISTTGPRNYGYTF. Written as DNA, the CDR3 is TGTATCAGCACCACGGGTCCCAGGAACTATGGCTACACCTTC.

For this clonotype: One junction end disagrees with the germline gene, perhaps due to a read error. The J gene is TRBJ2-1, the V gene TRBV4-1, with 7 bases lining up with TRBD2. Per germline, CDR1 MGHRA and CDR2 YSYEKL. The CDR3 covers 15 residues. CDR3 sequence: CTSSPLSGFHNEQFF. CDR3 sequence (DNA): TGCACCAGCAGCCCTCTTAGCGGGTTTCACAATGAGCAGTTCTTC.

This chain connects TRBV6-5 to TRBJ2-5, with TRBD2 identical over 16 bases. Trimming at V came to 2 bases and at J to 2 bases, leaving 5 bases not matched to a gene. The germline gives CDR1 MNHEY, CDR2 SVGAGI. There are 18 residues in the CDR3. CDR3 protein: CASSYTGLAGGAQETQYF. Written as DNA, the CDR3 is TGTGCCAGCAGTTACACGGGACTAGCGGGAGGGGCACAAGAGACCCAGTACTTC.

Notes on this clonotype: The CDR3 end shows no conserved phenylalanine or tryptophan, and so a read error is likely. This sequence joins TRBV5-1 and TRBJ2-3, with D perhaps being TRBD1 or TRBD2 (5 bases each). CDR1 is SGHRS and CDR2 is YFSETQ in the germline V gene. This CDR3 comprises 13 residues. CDR3 coding DNA: TGCGCCAGCAACCCCTGGGACGGAGATATGCAGTATTCT. Translating it yields CASNPWDGDMQYS.

The gene calls are TRBV29-1 and TRBJ1-5; D may be TRBD1 (5 bases). Germline V gives CDR1 SQVTM, CDR2 ANQGSEA. The CDR3 runs to 13 residues. The CDR3 sequence: CSVGDVGNQHQHF. CDR3 nucleotide sequence: TGCAGTGTCGGGGACGTGGGCAATCAACACCAGCATTTT.

Regarding this clonotype: The CDR3 does not close with the conserved phenylalanine or tryptophan, likely indicating a read error. The V call is TRBV2, the J call TRBJ2-1; 10 nucleotides agree with TRBD2. V lost 4 bases and J lost 10; bases outside the gene matches: 7. The germline CDR1 and CDR2 sequences are SNHLY and FYNNEI. The CDR3 has 14 amino acids. Here the CDR3 reads CASSGTSGAREQFT. The DNA of the CDR3 is TGTGCCAGCAGTGGGACTAGCGGTGCCCGGGAGCAGTTCACC.

As regards this clonotype: At one of its ends the junction is not consistent with the germline gene, which may arise from a read error. This rearrangement joins TRBV11-1 to TRBJ2-3, with D perhaps matching TRBD1 or TRBD2 (5 bases each). Germline CDR1 SGHAT, CDR2 FQDESV (reference sequence). The CDR3 sequence is 19 residues long. The CDR3 region is CASSSGGSSVGSRTDIQYF. The CDR3 DNA follows: TGTGCTAGCAGCTCTGGGGGAAGCTCTGTTGGATCCCGCACAGATATACAGTATTTT. The whole variable domain, filled in from reference TRBV11-1 and TRBJ2-3, reads EAEVAQSPRYKITEKSQAVAFWCDPISGHATLYWYRQILGQGPELLVQFQDESVVDDSQLPKDRFSAERLKGVDSTLKIQPAELGDSAMYLCASSSGGSSVGSRTDIQYFGPGTRLTVL.